These T cell receptor beta chains were read from a single sample in a study of blood T cell repertoires in COVID-19. Libraries were prepared by immunoSEQ multiplex PCR; TCRdb keeps only in-frame clonotypes and omits some of them. Of fewer than 180,000 clones listed, roughly 82% are singletons. The sample comprised peripheral blood. The receptor source for this set is a man in his 70s with acute or convalescent COVID-19. CDR3s include the opening cysteine and the closing phenylalanine or tryptophan. D genes are given only for firm matches. The size entry is marked missing in some rows and otherwise reads once, few, many or a size class.

V	J	D	size	CDR3	DNA
TRBV5-4	TRBJ1-2	TRBD1	-	CASSFDRGHGYTF	TGTGCCAGCAGCTTCGACAGGGGACATGGCTACACCTTC
TRBV28	TRBJ1-1	-	-	CASSRGGAPSEAFF	TGTGCCAGCAGTCGGGGAGGGGCGCCCAGTGAAGCTTTCTTT
TRBV6-5	TRBJ1-5	-	few	CASSLSWLSQPQHF	TGTGCCAGCAGTCTTTCGTGGTTGAGTCAGCCCCAGCATTTT
TRBV21-1	TRBJ1-1	-	once	CASSLPFWGQGEDTEAFF	TGTGCCAGCAGCCTCCCGTTTTGGGGACAGGGGGAGGACACTGAAGCTTTCTTT
TRBV28	TRBJ1-1	TRBD1	once	CASSPTTGGITEAFF	TGTGCCAGCAGTCCGACGACAGGGGGAATTACTGAAGCTTTCTTT
TRBV18	TRBJ1-5	-	few	CASSPGGSNQPQHF	TGTGCCAGCTCACCAGGGGGCTCCAATCAGCCCCAGCATTTT
TRBV6-5	TRBJ2-7	TRBD2	-	CASRPGLASDEQYF	TGTGCCAGCAGGCCCGGACTAGCGTCAGACGAGCAGTACTTC
TRBV7-2	TRBJ1-2	TRBD1	-	CASSLGGTGTNYGYTF	TGTGCCAGCAGCTTAGGGGGGACAGGGACGAACTATGGCTACACCTTC
TRBV19	TRBJ2-3	-	once	CASKEGGTDTQYF	TGTGCCAGTAAGGAGGGTGGCACAGATACGCAGTATTTT
TRBV18	TRBJ1-4	-	few	CASSPSGGAVEKLFF	TGTGCCAGCTCACCCAGTGGGGGGGCAGTTGAAAAACTGTTTTTT